This TCR beta chain was obtained from a study of blood T cell repertoires in COVID-19. Study-wide context: From the United States, Italy and Spain came samples of acute and convalescent COVID-19. Nucleic acid was either cDNA or gDNA, and it came from T cells, B-cell-depleted T cells, or PBMCs.

Authors' processing steps: Estimation of nucleated cell counts relied on the amplification of reference gene primers. Sequencing was performed with immunoSEQ multiplex PCR; in TCRdb, only in-frame clones are kept and a portion is missing. That table supplies the V and J calls and clone size; D and trimming were determined from the DNA. Among roughly 68,000 clones, approximately 80% were seen once, and the ten largest hold about 10%. Trimming cost V 6 bases and J 1 base, with 9 bases left between them. Germline CDR1 reads LNHDA; CDR2 reads SQIVND (reference sequence). CDR3 length equals 13 residues. Sequencing was performed on peripheral blood. The rearrangement uses TRBV19 and TRBJ2-5; weak D call: TRBD1 (6 bases). The TCR originated in a woman in her fifties or sixties with acute or convalescent COVID-19. CDR3 sequence: CASSDRSQETQYF. In DNA, the CDR3 is TGTGCCAGTAGCGACAGGTCCCAAGAGACCCAGTACTTC.